Reported below is one T cell receptor beta chain. Antigen: not known. This sample is drawn from a study of cytomegalovirus exposure and HLA in healthy donors. Study at large: Later analysis reported that the 120 or so validation repertoires shared the platform of the 500 to 750 first-cohort repertoires. Study-level findings and limits: Cytomegalovirus status was reportedly diagnosed by the classifier with high sensitivity and specificity. According to a later analysis, TCR clusters from the first cohort tended to co-occur in the roughly 120 validation repertoires.

The donors formed part of the approximately 120-subject validation cohort, distinct from the 666-subject first cohort. CDR3 size: 13 residues. Germline V CDR1 and CDR2: SGHTA, FQGNSA. With 5 bases removed from V and 8 bases from J, the gap between germline ends came to 12 bases. Clones were sequenced by immunoSEQ multiplex PCR, and TCRdb holds only the in-frame ones, with some missing. The repertoire has about 120,000 clones, more than 95% of them found once; the top ten carry 1.5% to 2%. The specimen sequenced was PBMCs. This receptor was identified in a man younger than 30 in good health and CMV-seronegative. The chain couples TRBV7-2 to TRBJ1-4, with D possibly matching TRBD1 (5 bases). The CDR3 reads CASSRGGAEKLFF. CDR3 DNA sequence: TGTGCCAGCAGCCGCGGCGGGGCCGAAAAACTGTTTTTT.